This TCR beta chain was recovered during a study of shared clonotypes between healthy human individuals. V gave up 1 base and J gave up 5 bases; unmatched junction bases: 9. CDR3 size: 18 residues. Germline V gene lookup returns CDR1 MGHDK and CDR2 SYGVNS. The assay was carried out at the deep level. Each subset's genomic DNA was shared equally among a number of immunoSEQ plates. In the original processing: ImmunoSEQ gave junction-only sequences without quality scores, so filtering differed. The data were produced by immunoSEQ multiplex PCR, yet TCRdb's version contains in-frame clones alone and is incomplete. The V and J calls and the clone size are those of that table, but D and trimming were determined from the DNA. The sample includes some 2,100,000 clones, roughly 91% seen only once; the top ten take 1.5% to 2%. It was CD45RO-negative cells, positively selected for CCR7, that made up naive CD8 cells, with terminally differentiated effector memory CD45RA+ cells excluded.

Input material: naive CD8+ T cells from PBMCs. The source is a man aged 18 to 29 in good health. Some clones in this sample may be carry-over from other donors' samples. The gene calls are TRBV25-1 and TRBJ2-4, with 12 bases lining up with TRBD2. The CDR3 sequence: CASSESGLAGGGQNIQYF. In nucleotides, the CDR3 is TGTGCCAGCAGTGAATCGGGGCTAGCGGGAGGGGGGCAAAACATTCAGTACTTC.